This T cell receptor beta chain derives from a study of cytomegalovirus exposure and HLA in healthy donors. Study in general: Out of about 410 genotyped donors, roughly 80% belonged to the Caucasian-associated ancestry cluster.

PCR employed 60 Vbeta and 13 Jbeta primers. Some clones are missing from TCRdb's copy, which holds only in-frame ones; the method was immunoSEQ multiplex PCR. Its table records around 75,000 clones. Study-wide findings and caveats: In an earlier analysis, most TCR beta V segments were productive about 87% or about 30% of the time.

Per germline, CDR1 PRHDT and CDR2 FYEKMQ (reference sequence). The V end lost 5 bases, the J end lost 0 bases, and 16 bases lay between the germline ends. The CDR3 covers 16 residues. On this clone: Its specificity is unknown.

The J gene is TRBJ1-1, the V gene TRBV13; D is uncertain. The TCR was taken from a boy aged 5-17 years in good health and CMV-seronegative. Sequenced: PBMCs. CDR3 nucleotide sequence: TGTGCCAGCAGCACGAACCTTCGGGTACTGAACACTGAAGCTTTCTTT. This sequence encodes CASSTNLRVLNTEAFF.